This TCR beta chain originates from a study of T cells in localized non-small cell lung cancer (dated by TCRdb to 2020 to 2021). As for the study more broadly: The study examined T cell repertoires in approximately 240 patients with early-stage NSCLC and compared tumors with uninvolved tumor-adjacent lungs. The cohort consisted of under 300 treatment-naive NSCLC patients whose localized lung tumors had been resected. NSCLC patients had a mean age of around 70 years, and fewer than 150 were male and 107 female. Summary of the overall study and its limitations: A median of roughly 58 of the top 100 tumor clones were detected in paired uninvolved adjacent lung, and some 28 of these tumor clones were also found among the top 100 clones of the paired uninvolved adjacent lung. Uninvolved tumor-adjacent lung showed the highest T cell clonality, higher than tumor, which suggests more focused antigenic responses in the uninvolved tumor-adjacent lung. Because the study design was exploratory, TCR variables were selected using unadjusted p-values without false-discovery rate correction. Because multi-region tumor sequencing was not performed, intratumor heterogeneity could not be ruled out. Higher blood T cell density associated with longer overall survival, while higher adjacent-lung clonality associated with shorter survival.

This clone is deemed large (0.1 to 1%). The specificity of this receptor is unknown. The input lacks base qualities; no much larger clone sits a single base away. The immunoSEQ Assay was used to sequence TCR beta CDR3 regions from DNA. As for the authors' bioinformatics: To compute T cell density, TCR beta template counts were normalized to usable DNA, which was estimated by amplifying housekeeping genes. Richness was estimated using the preseqR package, with extrapolation to 400,000 templates for PBMC samples and to 120,000 templates for tissue samples. Clonality was defined by subtracting Pielou's evenness from one. Differential abundance testing on productive amino-acid clonotypes, with a minimum total count of 5 and an alpha of 0.1, was used to identify tissue-enriched TCRs. The Jaccard Index and the Morisita Overlap Index were used to quantify repertoire overlap between compartments. TCR beta CDR3s were clustered by GLIPH together with public tetramer-defined viral CDR3s, and at least three viral sequences plus V-gene enrichment were required for viral motifs. Imported from immuneACCESS, the table was reduced by TCRdb to in-frame sequences with V and J called. These copies leave out some clones; in studies compared against another copy, an unresolved V gene accounts for under half, and the cause of the remainder is not known. That table supplies the V and J calls and clone size; D and trimming were determined from the DNA. The sample has 1,500 to 2,000 clones on record, about 31% of them singletons. Jointly, the top ten make up about 11% of the sample.

At diagnosis, tumor, uninvolved tumor-adjacent lung and peripheral blood were collected and then preserved as a mix of FFPE and fresh-frozen material. The germline V gene gives CDR1 as MNHGY and CDR2 as SAAAGT. The CDR3, from cysteine to phenylalanine, totals 14 residues. Only CDR3 DNA is held: 42 bases, read in frame from base 1. A distance of 8 bases separates the germline ends of V and J, which lose 6 bases and 0 bases respectively. This chain is built from TRBV6-8 and TRBJ2-2, with the D gene not clear enough to name. This receptor was obtained from a female donor at least 60 years old with stage I squamous cell lung carcinoma. The source material was lung tumor tissue, sampled before any cancer treatment. The nucleotides are TGTGCCAGCAGGGCAGTATCGAACACCGGGGAGCTGTTTTTT. Translated, this gives CASRAVSNTGELFF.